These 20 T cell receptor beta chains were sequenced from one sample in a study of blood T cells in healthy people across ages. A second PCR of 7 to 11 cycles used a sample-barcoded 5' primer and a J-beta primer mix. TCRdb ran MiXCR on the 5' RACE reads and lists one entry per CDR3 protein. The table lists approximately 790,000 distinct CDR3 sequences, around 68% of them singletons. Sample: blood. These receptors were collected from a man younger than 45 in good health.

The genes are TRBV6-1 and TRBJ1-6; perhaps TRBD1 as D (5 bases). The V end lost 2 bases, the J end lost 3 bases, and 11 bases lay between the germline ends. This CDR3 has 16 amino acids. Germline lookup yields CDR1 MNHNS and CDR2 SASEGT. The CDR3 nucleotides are TGTGCCAGCAGTGAACAGGGACCCTTCTATAATTCACCCCTCCACTTT. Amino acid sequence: CASSEQGPFYNSPLHF.

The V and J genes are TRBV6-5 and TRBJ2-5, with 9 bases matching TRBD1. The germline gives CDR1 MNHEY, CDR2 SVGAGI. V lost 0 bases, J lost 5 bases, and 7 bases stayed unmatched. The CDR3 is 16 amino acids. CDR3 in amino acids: CASSYSTGTGYETQYF. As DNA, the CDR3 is TGTGCCAGCAGTTACTCAACCGGGACAGGGTACGAGACCCAGTACTTC.

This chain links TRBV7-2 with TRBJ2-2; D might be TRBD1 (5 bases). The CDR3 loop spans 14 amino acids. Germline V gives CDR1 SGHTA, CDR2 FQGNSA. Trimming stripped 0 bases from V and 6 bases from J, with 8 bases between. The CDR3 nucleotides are TGTGCCAGCAGCTTAGCACAGGTGGCCGGGGAGCTGTTTTTT. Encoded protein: CASSLAQVAGELFF.

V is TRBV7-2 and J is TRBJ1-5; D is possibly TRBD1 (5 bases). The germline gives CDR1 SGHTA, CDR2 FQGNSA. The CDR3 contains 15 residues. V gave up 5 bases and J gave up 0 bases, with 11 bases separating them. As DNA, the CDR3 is TGTGCCAGCAGCCCACAGGCCCTTAGCAATCAGCCCCAGCATTTT. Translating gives CASSPQALSNQPQHF.

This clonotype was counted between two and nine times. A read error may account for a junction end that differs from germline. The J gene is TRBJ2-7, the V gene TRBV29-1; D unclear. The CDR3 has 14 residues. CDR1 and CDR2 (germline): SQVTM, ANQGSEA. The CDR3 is CSVEDTSRTHEQYF. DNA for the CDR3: TGCAGCGTCGAAGACACTTCTCGGACCCACGAGCAGTACTTC.

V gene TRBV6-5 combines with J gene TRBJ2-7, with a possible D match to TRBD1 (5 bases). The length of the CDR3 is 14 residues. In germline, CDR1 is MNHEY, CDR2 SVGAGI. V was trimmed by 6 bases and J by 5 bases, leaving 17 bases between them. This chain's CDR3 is CASSLVSGRDEQYF. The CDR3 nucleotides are TGTGCCAGCAGCCTCGTATCAGGGCGAGACGAGCAGTACTTC.

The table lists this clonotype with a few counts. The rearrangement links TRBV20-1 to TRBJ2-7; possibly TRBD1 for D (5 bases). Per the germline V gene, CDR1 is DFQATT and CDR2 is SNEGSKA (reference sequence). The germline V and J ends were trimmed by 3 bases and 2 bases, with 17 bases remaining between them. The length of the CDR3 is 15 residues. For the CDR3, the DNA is TGCAGTGCTAGCATGGACACCTTGGACCCCTACGAGCAGTACTTC. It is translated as CSASMDTLDPYEQYF.

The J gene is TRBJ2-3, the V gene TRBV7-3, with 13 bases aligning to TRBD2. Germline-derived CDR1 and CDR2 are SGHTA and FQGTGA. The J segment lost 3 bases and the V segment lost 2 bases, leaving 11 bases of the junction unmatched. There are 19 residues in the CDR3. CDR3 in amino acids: CASSLGPGLAGEHTDTQYF. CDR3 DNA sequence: TGTGCCAGCAGCTTAGGTCCTGGACTAGCGGGGGAACATACAGATACGCAGTATTTT.

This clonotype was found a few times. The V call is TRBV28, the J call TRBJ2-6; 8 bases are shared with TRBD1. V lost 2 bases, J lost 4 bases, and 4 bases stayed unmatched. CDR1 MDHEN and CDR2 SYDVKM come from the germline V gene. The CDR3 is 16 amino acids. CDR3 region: CASSLPDRGGANVLTF. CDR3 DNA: TGTGCCAGCAGTTTACCTGACAGGGGCGGGGCCAACGTCCTGACTTTC.

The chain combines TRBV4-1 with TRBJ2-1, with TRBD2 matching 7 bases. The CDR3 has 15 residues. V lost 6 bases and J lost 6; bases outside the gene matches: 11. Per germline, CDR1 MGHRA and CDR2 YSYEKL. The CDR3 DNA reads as TGCGCCAGCAGACAAAGCGGGGCGAGGGGCAATGAGCAGTTCTTC. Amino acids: CASRQSGARGNEQFF.

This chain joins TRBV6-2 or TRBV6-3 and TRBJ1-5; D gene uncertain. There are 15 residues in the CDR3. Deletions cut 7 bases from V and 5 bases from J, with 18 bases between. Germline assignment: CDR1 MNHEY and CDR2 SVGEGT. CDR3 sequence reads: CASILGGLSHQPQHF. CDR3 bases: TGTGCCAGCATTTTAGGCGGACTGAGCCATCAGCCCCAGCATTTT.

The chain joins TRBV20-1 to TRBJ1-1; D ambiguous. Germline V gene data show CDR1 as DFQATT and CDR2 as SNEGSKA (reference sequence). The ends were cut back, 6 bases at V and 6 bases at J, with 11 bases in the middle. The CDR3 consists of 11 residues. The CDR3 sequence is CSAELFPEAFF. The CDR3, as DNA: TGCAGTGCCGAGCTTTTTCCTGAAGCTTTCTTT.

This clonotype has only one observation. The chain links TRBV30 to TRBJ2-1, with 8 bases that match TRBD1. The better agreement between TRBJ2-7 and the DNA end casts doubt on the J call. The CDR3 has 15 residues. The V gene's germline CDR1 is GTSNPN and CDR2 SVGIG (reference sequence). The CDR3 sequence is CAWSGDGTGYNEQYF. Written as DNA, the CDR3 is TGTGCCTGGAGTGGGGACGGGACAGGATACAATGAGCAGTACTTC.

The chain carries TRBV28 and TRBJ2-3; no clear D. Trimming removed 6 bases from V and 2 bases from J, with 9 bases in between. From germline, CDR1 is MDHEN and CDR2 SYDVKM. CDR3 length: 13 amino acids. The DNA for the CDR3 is TGTGCCAGCAGGAACTCGAACACAGATACGCAGTATTTT. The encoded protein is CASRNSNTDTQYF.

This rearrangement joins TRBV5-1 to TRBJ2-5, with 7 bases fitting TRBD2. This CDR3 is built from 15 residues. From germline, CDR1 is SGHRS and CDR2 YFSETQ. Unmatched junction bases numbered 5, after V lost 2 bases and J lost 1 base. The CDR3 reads CASSFQRGAQETQYF. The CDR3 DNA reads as TGCGCCAGCAGCTTTCAGCGGGGCGCCCAAGAGACCCAGTACTTC.

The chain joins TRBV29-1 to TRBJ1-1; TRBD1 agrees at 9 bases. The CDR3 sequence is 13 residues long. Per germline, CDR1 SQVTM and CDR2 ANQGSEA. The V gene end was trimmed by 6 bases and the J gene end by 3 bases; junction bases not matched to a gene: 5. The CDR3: CSVAWDRDTEAFF. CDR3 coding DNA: TGCAGCGTAGCCTGGGACAGGGACACTGAAGCTTTCTTT.

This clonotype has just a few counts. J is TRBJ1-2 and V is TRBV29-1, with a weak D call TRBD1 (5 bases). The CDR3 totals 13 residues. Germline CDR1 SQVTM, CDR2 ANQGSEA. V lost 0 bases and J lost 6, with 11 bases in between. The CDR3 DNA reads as TGCAGCGTTGAAGATCGGAGGGGAAATGGCTACACCTTC. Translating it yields CSVEDRRGNGYTF.

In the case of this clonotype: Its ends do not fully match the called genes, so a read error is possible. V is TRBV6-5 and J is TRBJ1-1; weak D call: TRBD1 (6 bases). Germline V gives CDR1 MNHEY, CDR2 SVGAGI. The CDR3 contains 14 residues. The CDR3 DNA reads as TGTGCCAGCAGTGACTCGAGCAGGGGCACTGAAGCTTTCTTT. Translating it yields CASSDSSRGTEAFF.

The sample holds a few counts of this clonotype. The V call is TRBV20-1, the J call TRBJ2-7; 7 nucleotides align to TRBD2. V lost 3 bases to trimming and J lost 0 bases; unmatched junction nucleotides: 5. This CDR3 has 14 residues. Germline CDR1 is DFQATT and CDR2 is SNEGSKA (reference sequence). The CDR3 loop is CSASRGDPSYEQYF. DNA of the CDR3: TGCAGTGCTAGTCGGGGGGATCCCTCCTACGAGCAGTACTTC.

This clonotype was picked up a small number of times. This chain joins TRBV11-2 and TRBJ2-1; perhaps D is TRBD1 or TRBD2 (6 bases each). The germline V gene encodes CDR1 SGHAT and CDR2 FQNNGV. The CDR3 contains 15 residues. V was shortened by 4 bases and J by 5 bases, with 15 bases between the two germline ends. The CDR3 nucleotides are TGTGCCAGCAGCTCCCCGCCGGGGGCCCACAATGAGCAGTTCTTC. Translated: CASSSPPGAHNEQFF. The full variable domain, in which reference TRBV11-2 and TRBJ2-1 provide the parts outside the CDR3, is EAGVAQSPRYKIIEKRQSVAFWCNPISGHATLYWYQQILGQGPKLLIQFQNNGVVDDSQLPKDRFSAERLKGVDSTLKIQPAKLEDSAVYLCASSSPPGAHNEQFFGPGTRLTVL.